This T cell receptor (beta chain) was observed in a study of preoperative IRX-2 immunotherapy in early breast cancer. The assay was immunoSEQ multiplex PCR, and TCRdb's table has in-frame clones only and misses some. The sample has some 35,000 clones, roughly four fifths seen once. The germline V and J ends were trimmed by 0 bases and 0 bases, with 12 bases remaining between them. Germline CDR1 reads MNHNS; CDR2 reads SASEGT. The CDR3 has 16 amino acids. Specified treatment: preoperative locoregional IRX-2 cytokine immunotherapy. Preoperative locoregional IRX-2 cytokine immunotherapy was tested in the phase Ib source study.

The rearrangement links TRBV6-1 to TRBJ2-7; no firm D call. The source of this sequence is a human donor with breast cancer. Specimen: lymph node tissue, collected after IRX-2 immunotherapy. The CDR3 loop is CASSEAAGLGSYEQYF. The CDR3 DNA is TGTGCCAGCAGTGAAGCCGCAGGCCTCGGCTCCTACGAGCAGTACTTC.